The T cell receptor (beta chain) described here comes from a study of T cells in tuberculosis. For the study at large: The T cells targeted glucose monomycolate, a mycobacterial lipid, via CD1B. IGRA-negative adolescents, IGRA-positive adolescents with latent tuberculosis and adults with active tuberculosis formed this South African cohort. Study results and caveats: Cases with active tuberculosis were adults, while controls were adolescents. Active tuberculosis patients had shorter CDR3-alpha; the beta difference was nonsignificant.

Profiling relied on immunoSEQ multiplex PCR, and the TCRdb table lists in-frame clones only, not all of them. The sample comprises 30,000 to 45,000 clones, approximately 94% of which are singletons, and 9.5% to 13% rests with the top ten. Worth noting for this clone: Its matching antigen is unknown.

There are 13 residues in the CDR3. V dropped 4 bases and J dropped 7 bases, with 14 bases sitting between them. Germline CDR1 is SGHDN and CDR2 is FVKESK. The genes are TRBV14 and TRBJ2-7; D is possibly TRBD1 (6 bases). Input material: PBMCs. This clonotype was obtained from a donor aged 10 to 29 with latent tuberculosis or without tuberculosis infection. Some clones in this sample may be carry-over from other donors' samples. The CDR3 sequence is CASSRGHPQEQYF. The CDR3 region has the DNA TGTGCCAGCAGCCGGGGACACCCCCAGGAGCAGTACTTC. The full variable domain, in which reference TRBV14 and TRBJ2-7 provide the parts outside the CDR3, is EAGVTQFPSHSVIEKGQTVTLRCDPISGHDNLYWYRRVMGKEIKFLLHFVKESKQDESGMPNNRFLAERTGGTYSTLKVQPAELEDSGVYFCASSRGHPQEQYFGPGTRLTVT.